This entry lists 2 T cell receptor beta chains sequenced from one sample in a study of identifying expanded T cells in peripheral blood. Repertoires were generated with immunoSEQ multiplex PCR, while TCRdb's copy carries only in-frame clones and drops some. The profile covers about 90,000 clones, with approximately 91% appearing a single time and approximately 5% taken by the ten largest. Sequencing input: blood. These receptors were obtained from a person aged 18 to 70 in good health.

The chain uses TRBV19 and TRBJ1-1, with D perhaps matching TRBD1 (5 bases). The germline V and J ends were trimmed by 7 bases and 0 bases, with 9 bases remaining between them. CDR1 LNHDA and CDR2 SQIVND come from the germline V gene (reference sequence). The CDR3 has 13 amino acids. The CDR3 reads CASTGNMNTEAFF. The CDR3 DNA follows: TGTGCCAGTACAGGGAACATGAACACTGAAGCTTTCTTT. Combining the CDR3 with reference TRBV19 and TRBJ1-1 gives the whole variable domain DGGITQSPKYLFRKEGQNVTLSCEQNLNHDAMYWYRQDPGQGLRLIYYSQIVNDFQKGDIAEGYSVSREKKESFPLTVTSAQKNPTAFYLCASTGNMNTEAFFGQGTRLTVV.

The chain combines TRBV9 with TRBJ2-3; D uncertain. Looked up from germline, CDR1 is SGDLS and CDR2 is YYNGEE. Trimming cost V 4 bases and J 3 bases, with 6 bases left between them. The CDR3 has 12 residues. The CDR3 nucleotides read TGTGCCAGCAGCCCAGCGACAGATACGCAGTATTTT. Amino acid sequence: CASSPATDTQYF.